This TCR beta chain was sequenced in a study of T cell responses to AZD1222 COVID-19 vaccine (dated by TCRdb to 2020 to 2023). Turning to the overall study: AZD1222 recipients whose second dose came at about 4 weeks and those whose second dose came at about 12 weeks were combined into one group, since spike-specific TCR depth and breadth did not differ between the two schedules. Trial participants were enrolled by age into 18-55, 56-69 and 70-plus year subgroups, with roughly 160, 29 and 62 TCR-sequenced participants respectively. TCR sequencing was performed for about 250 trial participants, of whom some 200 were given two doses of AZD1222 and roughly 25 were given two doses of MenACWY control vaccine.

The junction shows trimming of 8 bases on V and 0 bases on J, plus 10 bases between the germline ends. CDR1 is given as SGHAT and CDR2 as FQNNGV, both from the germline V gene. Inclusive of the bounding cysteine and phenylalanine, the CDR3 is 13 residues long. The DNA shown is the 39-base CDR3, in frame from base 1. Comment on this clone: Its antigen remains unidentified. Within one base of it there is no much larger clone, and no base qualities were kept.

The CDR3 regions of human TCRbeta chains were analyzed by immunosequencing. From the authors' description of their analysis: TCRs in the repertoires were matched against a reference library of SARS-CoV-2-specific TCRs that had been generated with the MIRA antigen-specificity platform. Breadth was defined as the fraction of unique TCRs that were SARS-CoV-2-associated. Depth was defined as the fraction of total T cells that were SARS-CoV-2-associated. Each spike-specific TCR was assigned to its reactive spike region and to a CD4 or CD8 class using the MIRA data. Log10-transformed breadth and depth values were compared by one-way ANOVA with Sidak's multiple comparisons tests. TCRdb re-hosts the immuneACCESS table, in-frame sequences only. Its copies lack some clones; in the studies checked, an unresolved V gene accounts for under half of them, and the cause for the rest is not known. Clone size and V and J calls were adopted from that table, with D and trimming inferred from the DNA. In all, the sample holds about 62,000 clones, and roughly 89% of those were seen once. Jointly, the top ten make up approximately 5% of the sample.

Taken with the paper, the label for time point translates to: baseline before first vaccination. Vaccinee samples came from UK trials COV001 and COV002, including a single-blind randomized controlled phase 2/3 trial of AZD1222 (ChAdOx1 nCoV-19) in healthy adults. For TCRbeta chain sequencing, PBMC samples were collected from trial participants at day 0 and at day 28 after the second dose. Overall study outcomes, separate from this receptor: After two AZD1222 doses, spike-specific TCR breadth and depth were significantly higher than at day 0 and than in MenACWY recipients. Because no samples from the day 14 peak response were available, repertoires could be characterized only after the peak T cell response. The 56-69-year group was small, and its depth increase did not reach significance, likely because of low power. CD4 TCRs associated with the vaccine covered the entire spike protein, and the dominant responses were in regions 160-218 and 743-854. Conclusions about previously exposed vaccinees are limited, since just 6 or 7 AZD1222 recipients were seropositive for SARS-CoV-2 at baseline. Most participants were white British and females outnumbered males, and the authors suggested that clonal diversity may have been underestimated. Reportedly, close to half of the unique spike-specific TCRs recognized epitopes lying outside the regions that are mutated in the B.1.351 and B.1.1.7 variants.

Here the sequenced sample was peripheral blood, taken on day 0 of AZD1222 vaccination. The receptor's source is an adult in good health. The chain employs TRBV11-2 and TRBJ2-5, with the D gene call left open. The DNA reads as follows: TGTGCCAGCGGAAGTAGGGACCAAGAGACCCAGTACTTC. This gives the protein CASGSRDQETQYF.